This entry describes one T cell receptor beta chain. The sample is drawn from a study of chemoradiotherapy in HPV16-positive cancers. V lost 5 bases and J 8 bases, leaving 18 bases between the germline ends. In germline, CDR1 is PRHDT, CDR2 FYEKMQ (reference sequence). The CDR3 has 15 amino acids. Assay: immunoSEQ multiplex PCR; the TCRdb copy retains only in-frame clones and omits some. This sample has around 6,300 clones, with approximately 92% found just once. This sample comprised blood, obtained from a patient who underwent chemoradiotherapy. This clonotype was obtained from a human donor with HPV-associated anogenital cancer. The rearrangement links TRBV13 to TRBJ2-2; D remains unclear. The CDR3 bases are TGTGCCAGCAGCCCCCCCCCGGCTAAGAGGGGGGAGCTGTTTTTT. Protein product: CASSPPPAKRGELFF.